The 15 T cell receptor beta chains below all came from one sample that was sequenced in a study of cytomegalovirus exposure and HLA in healthy donors. PCR amplification relied on 60 Vbeta primers (plus 13 Jbeta primers). Generated by immunoSEQ multiplex PCR, the TCRdb table keeps only in-frame clones and is missing some. There are roughly 150,000 clones in the sample; roughly 70% occur only once, and approximately 2% lies in the top ten. Material: PBMCs. The receptor set was obtained from a woman aged 55-70 years in good health and CMV-seropositive.

The CDR3, as DNA: TGTGCCAGCAGTTACCGCGGGACGGGTTCCTACGAGCAGTACTTC. Translated: CASSYRGTGSYEQYF. The chain has TRBV6-5 and TRBJ2-7; D perhaps matches TRBD2 (6 bases). The CDR3 is made up of 15 amino acids. In germline, CDR1 is MNHEY, CDR2 SVGAGI. V lost 2 bases to trimming and J lost 1 base, with 12 bases between them.

This clone has more than one count but fewer than ten. The chain uses TRBV29-1 and TRBJ1-1; D is unresolved. Trimming removed 1 base from V and 4 bases from J, with 10 bases in between. The CDR3 loop spans 13 amino acids. Germline loops: CDR1 SQVTM, CDR2 ANQGSEA. CDR3 sequence: CSVEARLGTEAFF. In nucleotides, the CDR3 is TGCAGCGTTGAAGCGAGGCTAGGCACTGAAGCTTTCTTT.

This clone is a singleton in its sample. The chain employs TRBV6-6 and TRBJ1-1, with unresolved D. This CDR3 is built from 12 residues. The ends were cut back, 0 bases at V and 8 bases at J, with 7 bases in the middle. The germline V gene encodes CDR1 MNHNY and CDR2 SVGAGI (reference sequence). CDR3 sequence reads: CASSYSGREAFF. The CDR3 DNA follows: TGTGCCAGCAGTTACTCTGGCAGGGAAGCTTTCTTT.

The J gene is TRBJ1-1, the V gene TRBV6-5, with D tentatively TRBD1 (6 bases). Trimming left V 8 bases short and J 0 bases short, with 13 bases between. Germline-derived CDR1 and CDR2 are MNHEY and SVGAGI. This CDR3 region has 14 residues. The CDR3 sequence is CASRRGAMNTEAFF. In DNA, the CDR3 is TGTGCCAGCCGCAGGGGAGCTATGAACACTGAAGCTTTCTTT.

J is TRBJ1-1 and V is TRBV5-1; 9 nucleotides agree with TRBD1. This CDR3 is 14 amino acids long. With 4 bases clipped from V and 1 base from J, the junction kept 2 bases outside the gene matches. The germline V gene encodes CDR1 SGHRS and CDR2 YFSETQ. The CDR3 region is CASSRGQGNTEAFF. CDR3 nucleotide sequence: TGCGCCAGCAGCAGGGGACAGGGGAACACTGAAGCTTTCTTT.

This clone was observed a single time. The chain employs TRBV30 and TRBJ1-2; D unresolved. Between the trimmed V and J ends, which lost 1 base and 9 bases, there was a span of 18 bases. The germline gives CDR1 GTSNPN, CDR2 SVGIG (reference sequence). This CDR3 region has 14 residues. As DNA, the CDR3 is TGTGCCTGGAGTGAGCAGGCCCTCTTAGGTAGCTACACCTTC. Protein: CAWSEQALLGSYTF.

The rearrangement joins TRBV6-1 to TRBJ1-1, with 7 bases matching TRBD1. The CDR3 is 14 residues long. Per germline, CDR1 MNHNS and CDR2 SASEGT. V lost 6 bases, J lost 0 bases, and 4 bases stayed unmatched. The CDR3 region is CASSLGQLNTEAFF. CDR3 DNA sequence: TGTGCCAGCAGCCTGGGACAGTTGAACACTGAAGCTTTCTTT.

The chain is built from TRBV6-5 and TRBJ2-2; D is undetermined. CDR3 size: 12 residues. V shed 8 bases and J shed 4 bases, with 8 bases lying between them. Germline V lookup: CDR1 MNHEY, CDR2 SVGAGI. The CDR3 DNA is TGTGCCAGCCATGGCTCCACCGGGGAGCTGTTTTTT. As protein: CASHGSTGELFF.

This chain uses TRBV5-1 with TRBJ1-2; D may be TRBD1 (5 bases). Per germline, CDR1 SGHRS and CDR2 YFSETQ. V lost 1 base to trimming and J lost 4 bases, with 11 bases between them. This CDR3 contains 14 residues. In DNA, the CDR3 is TGCGCCAGCAGCTTGACAGGAAAATCCTATGGCTACACCTTC. Amino acids: CASSLTGKSYGYTF.

CDR3 nucleotide sequence: TGTGCCAGCAGTCGGATTACCGAGGGTGGCTACACCTTC. Its protein product is CASSRITEGGYTF. The chain carries TRBV2 and TRBJ1-2; D is ambiguous. The CDR3 has 13 residues. CDR1 SNHLY and CDR2 FYNNEI come from the germline V gene. V lost 5 bases to trimming and J lost 7 bases, with 14 bases between them.

The V gene is TRBV5-1, the J gene TRBJ1-1; TRBD1 aligns across 10 bases. In germline, CDR1 is SGHRS, CDR2 YFSETQ. V lost 5 bases, J lost 4 bases, and 14 bases stayed unmatched. The CDR3 is made up of 17 amino acids. This CDR3 reads CASSFATGTGDGTEAFF. The CDR3 region has the DNA TGCGCCAGCAGTTTTGCTACCGGGACAGGGGACGGCACTGAAGCTTTCTTT.

The chain is built from TRBV7-2 and TRBJ2-1; 9 bases fit TRBD2. After removal of 7 bases from V and 3 bases from J, the junction contained 7 bases not matched to a gene. There are 15 residues in the CDR3. Germline V lookup: CDR1 SGHTA, CDR2 FQGNSA. The CDR3 reads CASTETSGRYNEQFF. The DNA of the CDR3 is TGTGCCAGCACCGAAACTAGCGGGCGCTACAATGAGCAGTTCTTC. The full variable domain, in which reference TRBV7-2 and TRBJ2-1 provide the parts outside the CDR3, is GAGVSQSPSNKVTEKGKDVELRCDPISGHTALYWYRQSLGQGLEFLIYFQGNSAPDKSGLPSDRFSAERTGGSVSTLTIQRTQQEDSAVYLCASTETSGRYNEQFFGPGTRLTVL.

V is TRBV9 and J is TRBJ1-4; 9 bases fit TRBD1. Per germline, CDR1 SGDLS and CDR2 YYNGEE. This CDR3 is 15 amino acids long. With V trimmed by 4 bases and J by 6 bases, 7 bases remained unmatched. CDR3 sequence: CASSIRQGGHEKLFF. The DNA of the CDR3 is TGTGCCAGCAGCATTAGACAGGGGGGGCATGAAAAACTGTTTTTT.

Here the CDR3 reads CASSATAYEQYF. CDR3 in DNA: TGTGCCAGCAGTGCGACAGCCTACGAGCAGTACTTC. This sequence joins TRBV2 and TRBJ2-7; TRBD1 might be the D (5 bases). This CDR3 has 12 amino acids. Germline V gives CDR1 SNHLY, CDR2 FYNNEI. V was cut by 4 bases and J by 2 bases, with 6 bases left in between.

This clone has a single count. V usage is TRBV2 and J usage is TRBJ1-4, with 8 bases aligning to TRBD1. The CDR3 has 14 residues. The trim removed 8 bases at V and 7 bases at J, leaving 9 bases unmatched. Germline loops: CDR1 SNHLY, CDR2 FYNNEI. CDR3 DNA sequence: TGTGCCAGCGCCGACAGGGGAGATGGTGAAAAACTGTTTTTT. It specifies CASADRGDGEKLFF. Full variable domain (rest looked up from reference TRBV2 and TRBJ1-4): EPEVTQTPSHQVTQMGQEVILRCVPISNHLYFYWYRQILGQKVEFLVSFYNNEISEKSEIFDDQFSVERPDGSNFTLKIRSTKLEDSAMYFCASADRGDGEKLFFGSGTQLSVL.